These T cell receptor beta chains were read from a single sample in a study of T-cell reconstitution after alpha-beta-depleted transplantation in children. One entry per CDR3 protein, called by TCRdb with MiXCR from the PCR reads. The repertoire includes a few hundred thousand distinct CDR3 sequences, 10% to 15% of them detected once, and 2% to 2.5% sits in the top ten. The specimen comprised PBMCs, mostly from graft donor cells, sampled 360 days after TCRalphabeta/CD19-depleted stem cell transplant. The source of these receptors is a male patient between 5 and 17 years old who had a stem cell transplant for acute myeloid leukemia, so the T cells may come from the graft donor. Each CDR3 is given without its conserved first and last residue.

>TRBV27
ASSLSSLGRAEQF
>TRBV29-1
SGASSAEGYEQY
>TRBV20-1
SARDFDARGEQF
>TRBV27
ASSSSEVRQGGTGELF
>TRBV29-1
SVELPFSQ
>TRBV20-1
SARAGAAEQY
>TRBV29-1
SVEDLDGGTYEQY
>TRBV20-1
SAPRDSGVSTGELF
>TRBV29-1
SVLIADTQY
>TRBV18
ASSPDGLAGRLFAGELF
>TRBV18
ASSIGGFGEQF
>TRBV29-1
SVDGGDQETQY
>TRBV29-1
SVEKGAKNTGELF
>TRBV6-5
ASSYVSLSSSYEQY
>TRBV12-3/TRBV12-4
ASSTGLAGRSTDTQY
>TRBV20-1
SASLAGGFTDTQY
>TRBV7-2
ASILLAGANTGELF
>TRBV7-9
ASSLTPGDEQY
>TRBV5-1
ASSSEEGLAGVEGTDTQY
>TRBV20-1
SARDNRGGETQY
>TRBV20-1
SADSILAGGSYEQY
>TRBV20-1
SASDRGPYNEQF
>TRBV20-1
SANRGRINEQY
>TRBV7-6
ASSRQAGPSYEQY
>TRBV5-6
ASSVRDRENTGELF
>TRBV7-2
ASSIRDRSYNEQF
>TRBV11-3
ASSFRGDTGANVLT
>TRBV5-1
ASSSTLTSGTYEQY
>TRBV6-2/TRBV6-3
ASSPTGGIVNEQF
>TRBV14
ASSQDEGEQY
>TRBV29-1
SVVHRSGANVLT
>TRBV10-3
AIKPGQGAEDTQY
>TRBV29-1
SVEFPGLAAGGTYEQY
>TRBV11-1
ASKRAVSYEQY
>TRBV6-1
ASRREADGEQF
>TRBV21-1
ASSKGRWDREETQY
>TRBV29-1
SAGGIHEQY
>TRBV7-6
ASSLVGGLAGEREQF
>TRBV20-1
SARDPQGEGYNEQF
>TRBV29-1
SVETGPDEQY
>TRBV28
ASSGAPGSPYEQY
>TRBV12-3/TRBV12-4
ASSGPEAF
>TRBV27
ASRQLAGGPGEQF
>TRBV20-1
SARDIAQEMSYT
>TRBV4-3
ASSQPRLEETYGQY
>TRBV9
ASSVEGSPLH
>TRBV27
ASSFLPTGTSYEQY
>TRBV20-1
SASGEVGETQY
>TRBV20-1
SAEPGRTDYEQY
>TRBV12-5
ASEGFGSYEQF
>TRBV7-8
ASSQYSEGAGNQPQH